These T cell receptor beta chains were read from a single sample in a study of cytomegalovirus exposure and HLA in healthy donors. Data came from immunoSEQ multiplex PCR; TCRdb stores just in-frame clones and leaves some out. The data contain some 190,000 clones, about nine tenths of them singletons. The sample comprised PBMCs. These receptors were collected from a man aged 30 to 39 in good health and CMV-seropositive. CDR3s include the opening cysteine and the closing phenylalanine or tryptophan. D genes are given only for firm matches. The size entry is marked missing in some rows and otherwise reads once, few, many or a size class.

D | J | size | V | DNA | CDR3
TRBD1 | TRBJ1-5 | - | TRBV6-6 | TGTGCCAGCAGATTTGGGACAGTGAATAGCAATCAGCCCCAGCATTTT | CASRFGTVNSNQPQHF
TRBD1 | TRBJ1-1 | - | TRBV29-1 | TGCAGCGTTGGGGCAATGGGACAGGGGGCTAACGAAGCTTTCTTT | CSVGAMGQGANEAFF
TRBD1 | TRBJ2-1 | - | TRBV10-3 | TGTGCCATCAGTTTACAGGGGGTTGACAATGAGCAGTTCTTC | CAISLQGVDNEQFF
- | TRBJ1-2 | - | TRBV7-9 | TGTGCCAGCAGCTTCAGGGAGGCTAACTATGGCTACACCTTC | CASSFREANYGYTF
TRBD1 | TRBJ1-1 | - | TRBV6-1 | TGTGCCAGCAGTGTTCAGGGGGCGGCTGAAGCTTTCTTT | CASSVQGAAEAFF
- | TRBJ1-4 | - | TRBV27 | TGTGCCAGCAGTTTTGGGGAAGCAGAAAAACTGTTTTTT | CASSFGEAEKLFF
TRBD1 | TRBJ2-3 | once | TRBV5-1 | TGCGCCAGCAGCTTGGGCAGGGGGCGGACAGATACGCAGTATTTT | CASSLGRGRTDTQYF
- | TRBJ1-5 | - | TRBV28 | TGTGCCAGCAGTTTAGCGGGGGGCAATCAGCCCCAGCATTTT | CASSLAGGNQPQHF
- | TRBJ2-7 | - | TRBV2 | TGTGCCAGCCAAAAGAGCGAGAGCTCCTACGAGCAGTACTTC | CASQKSESSYEQYF
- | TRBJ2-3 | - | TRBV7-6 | TGTGCCAGCAGCTTGGCAGGGGAACGAGATACGCAGTATTTT | CASSLAGERDTQYF
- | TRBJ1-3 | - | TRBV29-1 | TGCAGCAGCGTGGGGACGCTTACTGGAAACACCATATATTTT | CSSVGTLTGNTIYF
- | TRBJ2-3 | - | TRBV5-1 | TGCGCCAGCAGCCGGGACCGAGCTAGCACAGATACGCAGTATTTT | CASSRDRASTDTQYF
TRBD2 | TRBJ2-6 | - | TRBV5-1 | TGCGCCAGCAGCTTGGCCAGCGGGGCATCTGGGGCCAACGTCCTGACTTTC | CASSLASGASGANVLTF
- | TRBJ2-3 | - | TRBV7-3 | TGTGCCAGCAGTTTCAACCCCCGGGACCGAGACACGGGAGATACGCAGTATTTT | CASSFNPRDRDTGDTQYF
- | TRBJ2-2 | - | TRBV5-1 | TGCGCCAGCAGGGTCCGTCTCGGAAGCACCGGGGAGCTGTTTTTT | CASRVRLGSTGELFF
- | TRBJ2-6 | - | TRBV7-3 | TGTGCCAGCAGCACTCATGGCGCTGGGGCCAACGTCCTGACTTTC | CASSTHGAGANVLTF
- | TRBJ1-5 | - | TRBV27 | TGTGCCAGCAGTTTGACTAATAGCAATCAGCCCCAGCATTTT | CASSLTNSNQPQHF
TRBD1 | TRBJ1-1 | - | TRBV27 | TGTGCCAGCAGTCCCGGGACAGGGCTCGACACTGAAGCTTTCTTT | CASSPGTGLDTEAFF
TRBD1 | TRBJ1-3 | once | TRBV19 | TGTGCCAGTAGCCAGGGGGCCGGACCTGGAAACACCATATATTTT | CASSQGAGPGNTIYF
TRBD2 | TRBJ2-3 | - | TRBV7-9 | TGTGCCAGCAGCTTAGCGCGCAGCGGGAGGGCCCTCGGCACAGATACGCAGTATTTT | CASSLARSGRALGTDTQYF
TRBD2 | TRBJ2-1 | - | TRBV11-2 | TGTGCCAGCAGCTTTATAGCGGGGGGGAACAATGAGCAGTTCTTC | CASSFIAGGNNEQFF
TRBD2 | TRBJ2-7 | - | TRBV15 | TGTGCCACCAGCCACCACCTGGGACTAGCGGGCTCCTACGAGCAGTACTTC | CATSHHLGLAGSYEQYF
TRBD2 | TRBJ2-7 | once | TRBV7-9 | TGTGCCAGCAGCTTAGACTCCAGCGGGGGCTACGAGCAGTACTTC | CASSLDSSGGYEQYF
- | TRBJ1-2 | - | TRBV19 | TGTGCCAGTAGTATCGGGACACGATACTATGGCTACACCTTC | CASSIGTRYYGYTF
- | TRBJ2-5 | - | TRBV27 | TGTGCCAGCAGCCGTCAGACCCAGTACTTC | CASSRQTQYF
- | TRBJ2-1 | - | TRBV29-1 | TGCAGCCATTCTTTTAGCACCAATGAGCAGTTCTTC | CSHSFSTNEQFF
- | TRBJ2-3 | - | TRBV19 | TGTGCCAGTAGTCGTTCCTGGGGCACAGATACGCAGTATTTT | CASSRSWGTDTQYF
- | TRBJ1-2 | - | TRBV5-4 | TGTGCCAGCAGCTTGCGCGGTGGCTACACCTTC | CASSLRGGYTF
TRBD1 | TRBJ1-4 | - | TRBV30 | TGTGCCTGGAACCGTCAGGGGGCCGGTAATGAAAAACTGTTTTTT | CAWNRQGAGNEKLFF
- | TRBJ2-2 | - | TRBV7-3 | TGTGCCAGCATCGATTTGGCCGGGGGCCTCGGCACCGGGGAGCTGTTTTTT | CASIDLAGGLGTGELFF
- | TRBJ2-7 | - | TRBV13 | TGTGCCAGCAGCTTACGCCTAGCGCTGAGCTCCTACGAGCAGTACTTC | CASSLRLALSSYEQYF
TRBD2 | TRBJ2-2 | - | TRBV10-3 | TGTGCCATCAGTGAGTCTTGGACTAGCGGAAACACCGGGGAGCTGTTTTTT | CAISESWTSGNTGELFF
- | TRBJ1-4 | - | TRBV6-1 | TGTGCCAGTGTTGGAACCACGGGTAATGAAAAACTGTTTTTT | CASVGTTGNEKLFF
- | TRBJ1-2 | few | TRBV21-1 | TGTGCCAGCAGCAATCACGGCTACACCTTC | CASSNHGYTF
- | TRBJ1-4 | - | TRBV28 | TGTGCCAGCAGTACCGCCGGGGGAAATGAAAAACTGTTTTTT | CASSTAGGNEKLFF
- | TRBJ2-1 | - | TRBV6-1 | TGTGCCAGCAGTGTACAGGCCGGGTTTGGGCAGTTCTTC | CASSVQAGFGQFF
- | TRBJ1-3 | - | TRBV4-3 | TGCGCCAGCAGCCAAGATGCGCCCAGCTCTGGAAACACCATATATTTT | CASSQDAPSSGNTIYF
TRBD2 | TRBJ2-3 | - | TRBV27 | TGTGCCAGCAGTTCCGGACTAGCGGGTAGCACAGATACGCAGTATTTT | CASSSGLAGSTDTQYF
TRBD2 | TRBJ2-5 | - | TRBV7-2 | TGTGCCAGCAGCACTCCGACTAGCGGGGGGGCCGGAGAGACCCAGTACTTC | CASSTPTSGGAGETQYF
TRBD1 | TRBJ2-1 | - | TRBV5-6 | TGTGCCAGCAGCTCCCGGGACAGGGTAAGAAATGAGCAGTTCTTC | CASSSRDRVRNEQFF